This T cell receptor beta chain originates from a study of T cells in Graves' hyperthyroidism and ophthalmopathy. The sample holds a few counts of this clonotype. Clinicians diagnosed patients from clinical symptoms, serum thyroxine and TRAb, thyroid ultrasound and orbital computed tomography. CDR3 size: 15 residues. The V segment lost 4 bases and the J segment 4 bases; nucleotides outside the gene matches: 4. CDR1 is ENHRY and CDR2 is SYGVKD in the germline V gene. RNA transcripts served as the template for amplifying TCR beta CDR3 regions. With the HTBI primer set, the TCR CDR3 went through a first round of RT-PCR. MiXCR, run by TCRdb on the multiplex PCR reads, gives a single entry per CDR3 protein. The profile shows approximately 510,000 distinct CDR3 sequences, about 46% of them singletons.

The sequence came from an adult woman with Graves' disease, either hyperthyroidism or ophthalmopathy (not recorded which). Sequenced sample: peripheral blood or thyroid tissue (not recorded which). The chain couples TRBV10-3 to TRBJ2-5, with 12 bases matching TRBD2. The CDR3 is CAISGTSGKGETQYF. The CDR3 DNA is TGTGCCATCAGTGGGACTAGCGGGAAAGGAGAGACCCAGTACTTC.